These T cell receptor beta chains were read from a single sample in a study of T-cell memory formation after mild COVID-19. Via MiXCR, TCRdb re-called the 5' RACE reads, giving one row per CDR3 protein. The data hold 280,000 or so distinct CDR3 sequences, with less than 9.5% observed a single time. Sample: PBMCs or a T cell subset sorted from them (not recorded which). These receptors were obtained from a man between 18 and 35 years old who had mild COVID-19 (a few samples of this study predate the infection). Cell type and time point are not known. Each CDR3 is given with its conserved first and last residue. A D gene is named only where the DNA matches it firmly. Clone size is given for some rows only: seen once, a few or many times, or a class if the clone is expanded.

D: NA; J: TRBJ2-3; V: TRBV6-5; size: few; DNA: TGTGCCACTCACGACGCGTTAGGAGTATACACGCAGTATTTT; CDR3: CATHDALGVYTQYF
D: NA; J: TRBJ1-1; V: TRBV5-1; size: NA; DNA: TGCGACAGCAGCTTGGTAGCGGGTGAAACTTTCTTT; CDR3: CDSSLVAGETFF
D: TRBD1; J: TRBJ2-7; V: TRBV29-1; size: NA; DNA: TGCAGCGCTGGGACAGGGGCTCCCTACGAGCAGTACTTC; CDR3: CSAGTGAPYEQYF
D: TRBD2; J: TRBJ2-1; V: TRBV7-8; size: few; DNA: TGTGCCAGCAGCCTTCTTCGGGCTAGCGGGGGGTACAATGAGCAGTTCTTC; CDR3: CASSLLRASGGYNEQFF
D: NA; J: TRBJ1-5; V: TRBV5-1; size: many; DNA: TGCGCCAGCAGCTTATCGGGAACTCAGCCCCAGCATTTT; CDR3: CASSLSGTQPQHF
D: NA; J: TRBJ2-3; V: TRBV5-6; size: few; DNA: TGTGCCAGCAGTTCGACAATGACAGACATCACAGATACGCAGTATTTT; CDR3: CASSSTMTDITDTQYF
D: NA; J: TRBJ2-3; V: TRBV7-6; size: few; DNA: TGTGCCAGCAGCCCTCGACCACAGGCGAGCACAGATACGCAGTATTTT; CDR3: CASSPRPQASTDTQYF
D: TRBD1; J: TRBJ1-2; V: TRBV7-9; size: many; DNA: TGTGCCAGCAGCCGGACAGGGCTTTCAGCTAACTATGGCTACACCTTC; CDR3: CASSRTGLSANYGYTF
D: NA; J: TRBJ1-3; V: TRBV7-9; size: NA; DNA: TGTGCCAGCAGCCAAATGCTCGGGACACCAGGAAACACCATATATTTT; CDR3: CASSQMLGTPGNTIYF
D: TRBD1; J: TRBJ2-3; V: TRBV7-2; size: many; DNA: TGTGCCAGCAGCCCCGACAGGGCCACAGATACGCAGTATTTT; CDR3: CASSPDRATDTQYF
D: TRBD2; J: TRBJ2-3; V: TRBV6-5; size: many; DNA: TGTGCCAGCAGTCAGCTAGCGGGGGCCCTTAGGGATACGCAGTATTTT; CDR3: CASSQLAGALRDTQYF
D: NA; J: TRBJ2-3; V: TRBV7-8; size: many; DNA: TGTGCCAGCAGCTTAGCAACGAGAGATACGCAGTATTTT; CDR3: CASSLATRDTQYF
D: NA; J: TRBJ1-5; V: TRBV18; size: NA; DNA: TGTGCCAGCTCAGGGGGGCGGGATCAGCCCCAGCATTTT; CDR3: CASSGGRDQPQHF
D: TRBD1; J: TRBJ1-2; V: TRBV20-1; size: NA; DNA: TGCAGTGCCCCGGACAGGGGATTGGGGGGCTACACCTTC; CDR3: CSAPDRGLGGYTF
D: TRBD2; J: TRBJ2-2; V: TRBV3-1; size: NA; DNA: TGTGCCAGCAGCCAAGGACTAGCGGGGGTCACCGGGGAGCTGTTTTTT; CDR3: CASSQGLAGVTGELFF
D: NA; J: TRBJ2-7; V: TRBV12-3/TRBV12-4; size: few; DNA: TGTGCCAGCAGCTCTTGGGGGAGCTCCTACGAGCAGTACTTC; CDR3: CASSSWGSSYEQYF
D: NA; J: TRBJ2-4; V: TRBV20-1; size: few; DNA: TGCAGTGCAGTCTTGGGGGGTGGCATTCAGTACTTC; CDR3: CSAVLGGGIQYF
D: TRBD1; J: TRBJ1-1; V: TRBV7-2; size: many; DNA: TGTGCCAGCAGCGACCCTAACACAGGGGCTGATGAAGCTTTCTTT; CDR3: CASSDPNTGADEAFF
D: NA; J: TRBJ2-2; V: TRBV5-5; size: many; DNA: TGTGCCAGCAGCTCGACGTACGGGGAGCTGTTTTTT; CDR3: CASSSTYGELFF
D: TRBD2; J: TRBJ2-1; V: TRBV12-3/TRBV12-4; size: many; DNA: TGTGCCAGCAGCCGTAGCGGGGGGGCCGAGAATGAGCAGTTCTTC; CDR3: CASSRSGGAENEQFF
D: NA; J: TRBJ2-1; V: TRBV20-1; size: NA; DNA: TGCAGTGCGCATGGGGTTAGCTCCTACAATGAGCAGTTCTTC; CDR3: CSAHGVSSYNEQFF
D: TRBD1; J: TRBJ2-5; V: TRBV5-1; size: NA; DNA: TGCGCCAGCAGCTTGTTGGGGACAGGGGACGGAGAGACCCAGTACTTC; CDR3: CASSLLGTGDGETQYF
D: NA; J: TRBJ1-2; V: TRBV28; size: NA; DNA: TGTGCCAGCAGTTCCCCCACTGGCGGGAGAGCTTATGGCTACACCTTC; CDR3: CASSSPTGGRAYGYTF
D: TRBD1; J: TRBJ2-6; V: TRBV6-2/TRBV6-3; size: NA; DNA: TGTGCCAGCAGCAGCGACAGGGCTTCTGGGGCCAACGTCCTGACTTTC; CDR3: CASSSDRASGANVLTF
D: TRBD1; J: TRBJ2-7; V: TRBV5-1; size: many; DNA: TGCGCCAGCAGCACTGGACAGGGAAGCGGCGAGCAGTACTTC; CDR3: CASSTGQGSGEQYF
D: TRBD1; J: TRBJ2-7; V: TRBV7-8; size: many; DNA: TGTGCCAGCCAGGGGGACAGCGCAACCTACGAGCAGTACTTC; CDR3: CASQGDSATYEQYF
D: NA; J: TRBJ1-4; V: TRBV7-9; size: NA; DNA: TGTGCCAGCAGCTCCACCCCGACAGGAAAGGGTGAAAAACTGTTTTTT; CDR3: CASSSTPTGKGEKLFF
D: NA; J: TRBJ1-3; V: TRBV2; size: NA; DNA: TGTGCCAGCTATAATCGACAGGGAAACACCATATATTTT; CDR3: CASYNRQGNTIYF
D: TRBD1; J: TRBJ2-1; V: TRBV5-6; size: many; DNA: TGTGCCAGCAGCTGGGGACAGTACAATGAGCAGTTCTTC; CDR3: CASSWGQYNEQFF
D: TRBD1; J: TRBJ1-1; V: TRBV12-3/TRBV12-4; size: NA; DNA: TGTGCCAGCAGTTTAGATACAGGGGACACTGAAGCTTTCTTT; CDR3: CASSLDTGDTEAFF
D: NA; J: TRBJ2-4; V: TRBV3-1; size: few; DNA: TGTGCCAGCAGCCAAGTGGGGGACGGAAACATTCAGTACTTC; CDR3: CASSQVGDGNIQYF
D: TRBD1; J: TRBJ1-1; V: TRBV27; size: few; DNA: TGTGCCAGCAAAGGGGGCAGACCGAACACTGAAGCTTTCTTT; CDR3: CASKGGRPNTEAFF
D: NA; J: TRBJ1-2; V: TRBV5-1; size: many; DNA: TGCGCCAGCAGCTTGGACACCGAAGGAGGTGGCTACACCTTC; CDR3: CASSLDTEGGGYTF
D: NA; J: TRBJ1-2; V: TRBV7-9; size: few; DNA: TGTGCCAGCAGCCGGACCAACGAGGGCTATGGCTACACCTTC; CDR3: CASSRTNEGYGYTF
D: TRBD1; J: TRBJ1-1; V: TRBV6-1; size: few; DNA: TGTGCCAGCGCGTTGACAGGGGGCTTGGCTGAAGCTTTCTTT; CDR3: CASALTGGLAEAFF
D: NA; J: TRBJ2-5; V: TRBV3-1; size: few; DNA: TGTGCCAGCAGCCAAGCCACCCGTGTGCCCCAGTACTTC; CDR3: CASSQATRVPQYF
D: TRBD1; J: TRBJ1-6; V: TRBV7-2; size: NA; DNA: TGTGCCAGCAGCCTGGGACAGTTTAATTCACCCCTCCACTTT; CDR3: CASSLGQFNSPLHF
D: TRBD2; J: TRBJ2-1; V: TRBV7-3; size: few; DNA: TGTGCCAGCAGCTTAAGTCCCGGGTTCGGGGGGGGCTTCAATGAGCAGTTCTTC; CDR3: CASSLSPGFGGGFNEQFF
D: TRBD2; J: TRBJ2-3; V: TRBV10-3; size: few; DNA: TGTGCCATCAGGGCCGGGACTAGCGGAACAGATACGCAGTATTTT; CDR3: CAIRAGTSGTDTQYF
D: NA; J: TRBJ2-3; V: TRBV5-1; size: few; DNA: TGCGCCAGCAGCTTGGTGGGGGTTGTAACAGATACGCAGTATTTT; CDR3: CASSLVGVVTDTQYF
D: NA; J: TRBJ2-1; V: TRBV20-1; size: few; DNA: TGCAGTGCTAGGTGGAGCTCCTACAATGAGCAGTTCTTC; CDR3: CSARWSSYNEQFF
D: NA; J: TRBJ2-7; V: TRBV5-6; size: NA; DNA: TGTGCCAGCATTTCGGCCCAAATGAGCTCCTACGAGCAGTACTTC; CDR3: CASISAQMSSYEQYF
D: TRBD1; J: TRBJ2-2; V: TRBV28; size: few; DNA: TGTGCCAGCAGTTTATACAGGGGCACCGGGGAGCTGTTTTTT; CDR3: CASSLYRGTGELFF
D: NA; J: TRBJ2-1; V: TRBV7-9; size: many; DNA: TGTGCCAGCAGCTTAGACAATGAGCAGTTCTTC; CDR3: CASSLDNEQFF
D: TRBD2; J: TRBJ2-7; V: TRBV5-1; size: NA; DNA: TGCGCCAGCAGCTTTACTAGCGGGGGATATGAGCAGTACTTC; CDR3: CASSFTSGGYEQYF
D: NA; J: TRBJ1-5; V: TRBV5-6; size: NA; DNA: TGTGCCAGCACCATGAGACTGGGCAGTCAGCCCCAGCATTTT; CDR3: CASTMRLGSQPQHF
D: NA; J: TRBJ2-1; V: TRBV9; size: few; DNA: TGTGCCAGCAGCGTAGAGGGTCAAATCAGTTACAATGAGCAGTTCTTC; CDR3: CASSVEGQISYNEQFF
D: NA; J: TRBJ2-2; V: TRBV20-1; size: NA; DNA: TGCAGTGCTTGGGAACAGACGAACACCGGGGAGCTGTTTTTT; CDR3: CSAWEQTNTGELFF